This T cell receptor beta chain was sequenced during a study of T cells in localized non-small cell lung cancer (TCRdb year 2020). Regarding the complete study: The study analyzed T cell repertoires of under 250 early-stage NSCLC patients, comparing tumors and uninvolved tumor-adjacent lungs. The cohort comprised approximately 240 treatment-naïve NSCLC patients with resected, localized lung tumors. NSCLC patients had a mean age of approximately 70 years, and fewer than 150 were male and about a hundred female. Study-level results and caveats: Because multi-region tumor sequencing was not performed, intratumor heterogeneity could not be ruled out. Since the design was exploratory, TCR variables were selected using unadjusted p-values with no false-discovery rate correction. Higher T cell density in blood was associated with longer overall survival, whereas higher clonality in adjacent lung was associated with shorter survival. A median of around 62 of the top 100 tumor clones turned up in the paired uninvolved adjacent lung, and 25 to 35 of those clones also ranked among the top 100 of that same adjacent lung. Uninvolved tumor-adjacent lung showed the highest T cell clonality, higher than tumor, which suggests more focused antigenic responses in the adjacent lung.

CDR1 and CDR2, per the germline V gene (reference sequence), are GTSNPN and SVGIG. The CDR3 contains 14 residues, cysteine and phenylalanine counted. Only the CDR3 DNA stays, 42 bases, in frame from base 1. At the junction V is shortened by 6 bases and J by 0 bases; bases outside the gene matches: 6. TCR beta CDR3 regions were sequenced from DNA using the immunoSEQ Assay. The published analysis was carried out like this. T cell density was computed as TCR beta template counts normalized to usable DNA estimated by amplifying housekeeping genes. Richness was estimated using the preseqR package, with extrapolation to 400,000 templates for PBMC samples and to 120,000 templates for tissue samples. Clonality was defined by subtracting Pielou's evenness from one. Tissue-enriched TCRs were identified through differential abundance testing performed on productive amino-acid clonotypes, with a minimum total count of 5 and an alpha of 0.1. Repertoire overlap between compartments was quantified with the Jaccard Index and Morisita Overlap Index. GLIPH clustered TCR beta CDR3s with public tetramer-defined viral CDR3s; viral motifs required at least three viral sequences plus V-gene enrichment. TCRdb mirrors the immuneACCESS table, restricted to in-frame sequences. Some clones are absent from its copies; in checked studies, under half trace to an unresolved V gene, and the reason for the others is unknown. The DNA gave D and trimming, while V, J and clone size come from that table. Recorded for this sample are 29,000 or so clones; 88% of them occurred a single time. Of the sample, under 15% is held by the ten largest clones.

At diagnosis, tumor, uninvolved tumor-adjacent lung and peripheral blood were collected and then preserved as a mix of FFPE and fresh-frozen material. Blood samples were analyzed as peripheral blood mononuclear cells for TCR repertoire profiling. Notes on this clone: Its binding antigen is unknown. Base qualities are missing; no much larger clone stands one base away.

Material: peripheral blood, obtained before any cancer treatment. The rearrangement combines TRBV30 with TRBJ1-1; 8 nucleotides in the junction match TRBD1. This clonotype was obtained from a female donor older than 55 with stage III squamous cell lung carcinoma. DNA sequence: TGTGCCTGCCTACGGGACAGGCTGAACACTGAAGCTTTCTTT. This translates into CACLRDRLNTEAFF.